The table lists the clone carrying this TCR beta chain with a count of one. Antigen unknown. The data originate from a study of a mutant IDH1 vaccine in newly diagnosed glioma. Study information: The initiation of vaccination occurred 4-6 weeks after radiotherapy alone, or with temozolomide cycles.

Time point in this sample: week 23, last vaccination. Each dose of the vaccine consisted of 300 ug of mutant IDH1 20-mer peptide, with topical imiquimod. The length of the CDR3 is 11 residues. V gave up 7 bases and J gave up 12 bases, with 13 bases separating them. CDR1 and CDR2 from the germline V gene are SEHNR and FQNEAQ (reference sequence). Study-wide findings and caveats: Immune responses induced by the vaccine were seen in about 93% of patients, spanning multiple MHC alleles.

Produced via immunoSEQ multiplex PCR; TCRdb's table is partial and in-frame only. In the table there are tens of thousands of clones, approximately 80% of which are singletons. Sequencing used PBMCs, obtained from a glioma patient whose treatment included an IDH1 peptide vaccine. V usage is TRBV7-9 and J usage is TRBJ2-1; possibly TRBD1 for D (5 bases). The TCR comes from a man aged 18 to 29 with glioma. The CDR3 spells CASTKDRWQFF. CDR3 sequence (DNA): TGTGCCAGCACCAAAGACAGATGGCAGTTCTTC.